This TCR beta chain came from a study of T-cell reconstitution after alpha-beta-depleted transplantation in children. Germline CDR1 SGHAT, CDR2 FQNNGV. V lost 4 bases and J lost 9; bases outside the gene matches: 11. This CDR3 spans 15 amino acids. The authors prepared the TCRbeta library with unique molecular identifiers. TCRdb recomputed calls from the PCR reads with MiXCR, one row per CDR3 protein. The table records just over 200,000 distinct CDR3 sequences, 7% to 9% of them present only once. Many counts were recorded for this clonotype. What it binds is unknown. Broader study findings: The main origin of T-cell counts and diversity one year after transplant was newly produced T cells.

This sequence joins TRBV11-2 and TRBJ2-1; 8 bases fit TRBD1. The sample in question was PBMCs, mostly from graft donor cells, obtained 360 days after TCRalphabeta/CD19-depleted stem cell transplant. This clonotype was sampled from a male patient between 2 and 15 years old who had a stem cell transplant for acute myeloid leukemia, so the T cells may come from the graft donor. The CDR3 DNA follows: TGTGCCAGCAGCTGGTTTCCAGGGGGCTGGGGTGAGCAGTTCTTC. Encoded protein: CASSWFPGGWGEQFF.